These 2 T cell receptor beta chains share one sample of origin, sequenced in a study of OX40 agonist ivuxolimab in advanced cancers. Clones were read by immunoSEQ multiplex PCR, and TCRdb kept only the in-frame ones, dropping some. The top ten hold around a third of the sample, which has about 26,000 clones, roughly 80% seen once. Source: CD4+ or CD8+ T cells sorted from blood, taken in a trial of the OX40 agonist ivuxolimab. These receptor sequences come from an adult with an advanced solid tumor such as melanoma, head and neck, liver or kidney cancer.

The rearrangement joins TRBV5-1 to TRBJ1-1; D is uncertain. V was trimmed by 0 bases and J by 5 bases, leaving 11 bases between them. CDR3 size: 14 residues. Germline-derived CDR1 and CDR2 are SGHRS and YFSETQ. In DNA form, the CDR3 reads TGCGCCAGCAGCTTGGGAGCAGAAGGGACTGAAGCTTTCTTT. It yields the protein CASSLGAEGTEAFF. Variable domain in full (rest from reference TRBV5-1 and TRBJ1-1): KAGVTQTPRYLIKTRGQQVTLSCSPISGHRSVSWYQQTPGQGLQFLFEYFSETQRNKGNFPGRFSGRQFSNSRSEMNVSTLELGDSALYLCASSLGAEGTEAFFGQGTRLTVV.

The chain couples TRBV5-8 to TRBJ1-2, with a tentative D call TRBD1 (5 bases). Germline-derived CDR1 and CDR2 are SGHTS and YDEGEE. The CDR3 runs 14 residues. The V and J ends lost 4 bases and 2 bases respectively, with 12 bases between them. The CDR3 DNA is TGTGCCAGCAGCCCCGGGGCGGGGAACTATGGCTACACCTTC. This gives the protein CASSPGAGNYGYTF.